The source of this TCR beta chain is a study of Ad26.COV2.S vaccination and SARS-CoV-2 variants. As for the study in general: The COV1001 Ad26.COV2.S trial arm included the donor.

Germline assignment: CDR1 MRHNA and CDR2 SNTAGT. Trimming left V 6 bases short and J 13 bases short, with 16 bases between. The CDR3 loop spans 13 amino acids. Clones were sequenced by immunoSEQ multiplex PCR, and TCRdb holds only the in-frame ones, with some missing. The data show about 390,000 clones, more than 85% seen once. As to treatment: around 19 received Ad26.COV2.S at low or high dose, single or two shots; 5 received placebo; per-sample allocation not given. Each sample was drawn 63 days after the first injection (of vaccine or placebo). The study used a vaccine consisting of an Ad26 vector that expressed Wuhan-strain SARS-CoV-2 spike.

This rearrangement joins TRBV6-4 to TRBJ1-6; D is uncertain. The sequences come from peripheral blood, collected in a trial of Ad26.COV2.S vaccine versus placebo. The receptor's source is a person aged 18 to 59 who received the Ad26.COV2.S COVID-19 vaccine or a placebo. The CDR3 sequence is CASSLRKGAPLHF. CDR3 in DNA: TGTGCCAGCAGCCTACGGAAAGGAGCCCCCCTCCACTTT.